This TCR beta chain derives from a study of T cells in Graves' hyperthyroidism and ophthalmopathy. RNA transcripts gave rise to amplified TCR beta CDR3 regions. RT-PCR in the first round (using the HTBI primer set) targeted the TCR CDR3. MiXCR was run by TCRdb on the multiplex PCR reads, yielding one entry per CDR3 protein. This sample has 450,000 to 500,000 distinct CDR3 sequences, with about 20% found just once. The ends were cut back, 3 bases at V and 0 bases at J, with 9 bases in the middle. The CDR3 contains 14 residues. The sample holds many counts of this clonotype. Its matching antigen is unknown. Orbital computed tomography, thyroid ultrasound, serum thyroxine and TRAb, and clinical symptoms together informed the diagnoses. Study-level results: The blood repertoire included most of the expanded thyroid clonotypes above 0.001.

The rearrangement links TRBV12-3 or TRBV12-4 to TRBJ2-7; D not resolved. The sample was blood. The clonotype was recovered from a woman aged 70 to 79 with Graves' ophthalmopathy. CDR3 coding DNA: TGTGCCAGCAGTTTCGAGGCAGACTCCTACGAGCAGTACTTC. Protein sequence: CASSFEADSYEQYF.